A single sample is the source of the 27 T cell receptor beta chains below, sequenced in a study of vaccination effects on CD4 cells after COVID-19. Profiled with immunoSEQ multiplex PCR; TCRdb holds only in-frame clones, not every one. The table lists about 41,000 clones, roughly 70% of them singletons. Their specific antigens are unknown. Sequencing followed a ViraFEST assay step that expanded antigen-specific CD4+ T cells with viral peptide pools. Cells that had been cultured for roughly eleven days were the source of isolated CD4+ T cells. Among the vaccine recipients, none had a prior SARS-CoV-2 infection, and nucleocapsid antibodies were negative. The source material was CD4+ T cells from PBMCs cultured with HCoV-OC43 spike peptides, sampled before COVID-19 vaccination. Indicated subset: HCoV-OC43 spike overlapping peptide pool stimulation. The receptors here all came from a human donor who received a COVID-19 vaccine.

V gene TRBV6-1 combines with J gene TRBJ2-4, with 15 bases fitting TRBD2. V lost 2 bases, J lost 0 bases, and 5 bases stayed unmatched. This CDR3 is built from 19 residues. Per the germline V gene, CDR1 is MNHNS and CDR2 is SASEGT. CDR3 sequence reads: CASSESGLAGGIAKNIQYF. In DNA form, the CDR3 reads TGTGCCAGCAGTGAATCGGGACTAGCGGGAGGTATAGCCAAAAACATTCAGTACTTC.

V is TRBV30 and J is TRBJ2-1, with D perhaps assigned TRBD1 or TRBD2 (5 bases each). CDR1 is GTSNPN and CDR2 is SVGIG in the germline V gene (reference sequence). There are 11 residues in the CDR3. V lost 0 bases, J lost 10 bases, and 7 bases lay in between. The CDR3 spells CAWSVRDEQFF. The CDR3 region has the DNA TGTGCCTGGAGTGTAAGGGACGAGCAGTTCTTC. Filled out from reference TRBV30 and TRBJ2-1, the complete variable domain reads SQTIHQWPATLVQPVGSPLSLECTVEGTSNPNLYWYRQAAGRGLQLLFYSVGIGQISSEVPQNLSASRPQDRQFILSSKKLLLSDSGFYLCAWSVRDEQFFGPGTRLTVL.

The CDR3 DNA is TGTGCCAGCAGCTTACGACTAGCGGGAGACACTGATACGCAGTATTTT. Its translation is CASSLRLAGDTDTQYF. The chain is built from TRBV11-2 and TRBJ2-3; 12 bases are a match to TRBD2. Germline lookup yields CDR1 SGHAT and CDR2 FQNNGV. V trimming: 2 bases; J trimming: 6 bases; junction bases outside the gene matches: 6. The length of the CDR3 is 16 residues.

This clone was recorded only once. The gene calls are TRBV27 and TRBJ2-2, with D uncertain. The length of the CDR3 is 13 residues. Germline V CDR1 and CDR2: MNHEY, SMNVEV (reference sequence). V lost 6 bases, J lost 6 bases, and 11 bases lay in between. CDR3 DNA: TGTGCCAGCAGACCTACTGGGGCCGGGGAGCTGTTTTTT. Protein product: CASRPTGAGELFF.

Written as DNA, the CDR3 is TGTGCCAGCAGCCCCGGGACGAAGTGGGAGAATGAGCAGTTCTTC. As protein: CASSPGTKWENEQFF. The chain links TRBV2 to TRBJ2-1; the D call may be TRBD1 or TRBD2 (5 bases each). This CDR3 is 15 amino acids long. Deletions cut 6 bases from V and 7 bases from J, with 19 bases between. Germline lookup yields CDR1 SNHLY and CDR2 FYNNEI.

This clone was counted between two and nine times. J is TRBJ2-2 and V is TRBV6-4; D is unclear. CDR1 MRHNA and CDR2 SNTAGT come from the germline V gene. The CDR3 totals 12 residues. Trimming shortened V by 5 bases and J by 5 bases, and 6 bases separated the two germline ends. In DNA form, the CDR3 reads TGTGCCAGCAGTCCCGGGACCGGGGAGCTGTTTTTT. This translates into CASSPGTGELFF.

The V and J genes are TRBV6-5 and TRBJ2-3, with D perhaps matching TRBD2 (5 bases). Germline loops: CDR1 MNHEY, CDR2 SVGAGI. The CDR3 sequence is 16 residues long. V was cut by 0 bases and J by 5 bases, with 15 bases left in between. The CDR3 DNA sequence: TGTGCCAGCAGTTACTCGTCTCCAGCGGTGGGAGATACGCAGTATTTT. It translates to CASSYSSPAVGDTQYF.

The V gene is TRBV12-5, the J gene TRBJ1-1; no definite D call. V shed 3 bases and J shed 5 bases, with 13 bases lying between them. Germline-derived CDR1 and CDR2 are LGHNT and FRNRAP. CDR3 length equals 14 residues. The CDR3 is CASGFDVHTTEAFF. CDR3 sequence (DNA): TGTGCTAGTGGTTTCGACGTCCACACTACTGAAGCTTTCTTT.

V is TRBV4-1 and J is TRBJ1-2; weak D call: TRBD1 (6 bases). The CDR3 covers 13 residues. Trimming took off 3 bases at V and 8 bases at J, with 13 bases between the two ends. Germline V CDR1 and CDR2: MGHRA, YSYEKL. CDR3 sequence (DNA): TGCGCCAGCAGCCAGAACAGGGTTCGGGGCTACACCTTC. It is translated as CASSQNRVRGYTF.

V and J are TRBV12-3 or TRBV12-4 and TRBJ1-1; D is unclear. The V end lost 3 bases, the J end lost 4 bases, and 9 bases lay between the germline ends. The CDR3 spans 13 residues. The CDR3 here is CASSFAVTTEAFF. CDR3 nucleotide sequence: TGTGCCAGCAGTTTCGCAGTCACCACTGAAGCTTTCTTT.

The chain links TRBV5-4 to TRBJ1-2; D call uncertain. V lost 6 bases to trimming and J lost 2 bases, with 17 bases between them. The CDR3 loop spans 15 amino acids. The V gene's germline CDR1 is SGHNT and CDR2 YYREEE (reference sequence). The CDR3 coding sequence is TGTGCCAGCATCGTGGGTCCCGCAACAAACTATGGCTACACCTTC. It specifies CASIVGPATNYGYTF.

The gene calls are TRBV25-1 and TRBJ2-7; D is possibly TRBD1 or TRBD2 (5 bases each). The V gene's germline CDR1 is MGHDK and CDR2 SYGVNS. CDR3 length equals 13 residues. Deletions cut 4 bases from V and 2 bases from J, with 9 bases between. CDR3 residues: CASSGDQAYEQYF. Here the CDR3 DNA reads TGTGCCAGCAGTGGGGACCAAGCCTACGAGCAGTACTTC.

The CDR3 here is CSARHQRAEAFF. The CDR3 nucleotides are TGCAGCGCCCGTCACCAAAGGGCTGAAGCTTTCTTT. The chain uses TRBV29-1 and TRBJ1-1; D not certain. Looked up from germline, CDR1 is SQVTM and CDR2 is ANQGSEA. Between the trimmed V and J ends, which lost 7 bases and 6 bases, there was a span of 15 bases. The CDR3 consists of 12 residues.

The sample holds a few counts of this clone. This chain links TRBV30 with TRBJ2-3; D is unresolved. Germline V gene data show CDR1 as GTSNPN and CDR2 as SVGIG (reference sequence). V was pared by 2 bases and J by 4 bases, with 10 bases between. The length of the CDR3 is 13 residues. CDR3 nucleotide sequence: TGTGCCTGGAGTCTGGTATCGGCAGATACGCAGTATTTT. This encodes CAWSLVSADTQYF. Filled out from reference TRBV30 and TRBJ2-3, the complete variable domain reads SQTIHQWPATLVQPVGSPLSLECTVEGTSNPNLYWYRQAAGRGLQLLFYSVGIGQISSEVPQNLSASRPQDRQFILSSKKLLLSDSGFYLCAWSLVSADTQYFGPGTRLTVL.

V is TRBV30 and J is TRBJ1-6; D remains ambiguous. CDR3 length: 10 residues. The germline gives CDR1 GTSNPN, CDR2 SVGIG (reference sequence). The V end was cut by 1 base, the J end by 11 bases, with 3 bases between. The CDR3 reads CAWSGPPLHF. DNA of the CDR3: TGTGCCTGGAGTGGTCCACCCCTCCACTTT.

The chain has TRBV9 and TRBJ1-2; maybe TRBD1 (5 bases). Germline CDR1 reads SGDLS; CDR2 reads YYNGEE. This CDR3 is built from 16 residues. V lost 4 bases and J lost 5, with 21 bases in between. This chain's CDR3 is CASSPHPRDSSYGYTF. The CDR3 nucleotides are TGTGCCAGCAGCCCCCATCCACGGGACTCCTCTTATGGCTACACCTTC.

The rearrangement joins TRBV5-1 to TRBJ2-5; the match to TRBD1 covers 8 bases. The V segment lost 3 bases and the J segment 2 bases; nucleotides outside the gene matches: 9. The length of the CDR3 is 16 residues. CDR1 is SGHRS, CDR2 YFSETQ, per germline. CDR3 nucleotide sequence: TGCGCCAGCAGCTCCAACCCAACAGGGGGACAAGAGACCCAGTACTTC. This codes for CASSSNPTGGQETQYF.

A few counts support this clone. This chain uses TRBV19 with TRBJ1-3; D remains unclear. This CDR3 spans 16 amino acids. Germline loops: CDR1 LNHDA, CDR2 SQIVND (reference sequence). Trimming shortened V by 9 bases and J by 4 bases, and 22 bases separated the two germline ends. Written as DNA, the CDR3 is TGTGCCAGCCTGCTCCCTCGGACGGCGGAAGGAAACACCATATATTTT. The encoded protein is CASLLPRTAEGNTIYF.

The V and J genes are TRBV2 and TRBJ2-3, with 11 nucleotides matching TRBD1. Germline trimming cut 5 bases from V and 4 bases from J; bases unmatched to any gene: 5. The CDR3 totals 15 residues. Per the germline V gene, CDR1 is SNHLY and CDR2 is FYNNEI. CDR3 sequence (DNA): TGTGCCAGCAGTTCTTGGACAGGGGGCGCAGATACGCAGTATTTT. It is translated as CASSSWTGGADTQYF.

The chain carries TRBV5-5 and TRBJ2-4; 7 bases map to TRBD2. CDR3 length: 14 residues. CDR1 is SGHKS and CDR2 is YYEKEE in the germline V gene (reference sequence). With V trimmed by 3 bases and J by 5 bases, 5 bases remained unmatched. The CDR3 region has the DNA TGTGCCAGCAGCTGGAGCGGGACGGAAAACATTCAGTACTTC. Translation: CASSWSGTENIQYF.

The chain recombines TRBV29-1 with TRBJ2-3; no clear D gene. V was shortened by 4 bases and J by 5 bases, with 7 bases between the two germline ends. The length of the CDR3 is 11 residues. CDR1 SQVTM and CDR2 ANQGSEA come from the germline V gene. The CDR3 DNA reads TGCAGCGTTGTTAAAGGAGATACGCAGTATTTT. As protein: CSVVKGDTQYF.

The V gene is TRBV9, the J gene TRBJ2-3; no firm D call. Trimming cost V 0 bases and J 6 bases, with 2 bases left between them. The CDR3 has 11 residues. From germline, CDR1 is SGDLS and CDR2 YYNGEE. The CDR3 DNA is TGTGCCAGCAGCGTAGGGGATACGCAGTATTTT. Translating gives CASSVGDTQYF.

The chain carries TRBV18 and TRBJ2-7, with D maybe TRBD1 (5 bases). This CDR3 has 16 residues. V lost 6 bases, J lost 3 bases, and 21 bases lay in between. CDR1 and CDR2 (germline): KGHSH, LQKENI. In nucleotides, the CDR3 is TGTGCCAGCTCCCCTGGGTCATCTAAGGGGATCTACGAGCAGTACTTC. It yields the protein CASSPGSSKGIYEQYF.

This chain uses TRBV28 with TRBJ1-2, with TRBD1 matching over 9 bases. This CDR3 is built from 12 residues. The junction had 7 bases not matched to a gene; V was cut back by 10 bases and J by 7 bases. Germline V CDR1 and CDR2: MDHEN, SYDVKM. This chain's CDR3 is CAIGQGRFGYTF. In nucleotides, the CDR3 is TGTGCCATTGGACAGGGGAGGTTTGGCTACACCTTC.

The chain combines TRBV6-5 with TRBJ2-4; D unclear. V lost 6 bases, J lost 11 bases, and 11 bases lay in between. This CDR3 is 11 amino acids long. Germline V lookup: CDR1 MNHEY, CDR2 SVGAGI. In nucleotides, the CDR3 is TGTGCCAGCAGGTCCCCTAGGTTTCAGTACTTC. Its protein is CASRSPRFQYF.

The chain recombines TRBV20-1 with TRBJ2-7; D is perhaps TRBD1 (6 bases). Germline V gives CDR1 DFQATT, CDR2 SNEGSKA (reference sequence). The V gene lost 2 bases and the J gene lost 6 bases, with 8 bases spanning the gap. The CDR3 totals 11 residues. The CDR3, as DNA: TGCAGTGCTAGATGGGGGCTCGAGCAGTACTTC. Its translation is CSARWGLEQYF.

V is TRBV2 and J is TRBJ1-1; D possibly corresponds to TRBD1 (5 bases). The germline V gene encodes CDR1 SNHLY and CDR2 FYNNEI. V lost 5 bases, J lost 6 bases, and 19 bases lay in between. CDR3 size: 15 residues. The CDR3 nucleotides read TGTGCCAGCAGTAAGGCAGGGAGGGAGTTGGCTGAAGCTTTCTTT. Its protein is CASSKAGRELAEAFF.